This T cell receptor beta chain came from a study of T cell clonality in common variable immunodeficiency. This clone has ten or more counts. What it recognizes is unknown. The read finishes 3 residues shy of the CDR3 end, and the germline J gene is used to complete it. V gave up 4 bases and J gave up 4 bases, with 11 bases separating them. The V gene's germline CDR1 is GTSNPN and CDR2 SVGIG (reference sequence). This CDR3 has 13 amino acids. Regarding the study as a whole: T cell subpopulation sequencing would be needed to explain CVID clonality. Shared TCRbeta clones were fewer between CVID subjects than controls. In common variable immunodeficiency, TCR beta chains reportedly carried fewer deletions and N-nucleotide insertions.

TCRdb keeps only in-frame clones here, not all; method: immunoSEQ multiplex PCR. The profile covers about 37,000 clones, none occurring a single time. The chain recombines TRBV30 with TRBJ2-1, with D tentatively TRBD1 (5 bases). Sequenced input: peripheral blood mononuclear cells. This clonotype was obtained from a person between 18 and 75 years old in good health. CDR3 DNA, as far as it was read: TGTGCCTGGAACAGGTATAATTACAATGAG. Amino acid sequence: CAWNRYNYNE. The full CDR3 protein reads CAWNRYNYNEQFF.